The 19 T cell receptor beta chains in this list originate from one sample, sequenced in a study of blood T cell repertoires in COVID-19. TCRdb keeps only in-frame clones here, not all; method: immunoSEQ multiplex PCR. The table has roughly 240,000 clones, less than 85% seen once. Material for sequencing was peripheral blood. The receptor source for this set is a man between 60 and 70 years old who had recovered from COVID-19.

This sequence joins TRBV5-6 and TRBJ2-6; no definite D call. V was shortened by 2 bases and J by 1 base, with 13 bases between the two germline ends. The length of the CDR3 is 17 residues. The germline V gene encodes CDR1 SGHDT and CDR2 YYEEEE. The CDR3 nucleotides are TGTGCCAGCAGCTTATGGGCCAGTCTTTCTGGGGCCAACGTCCTGACTTTC. Protein product: CASSLWASLSGANVLTF.

This sequence joins TRBV3-1 (or the pseudogene TRBV3-2) and TRBJ1-2; no reliable D call. V was shortened by 0 bases and J by 8 bases, with 16 bases between the two germline ends. The germline CDR1 and CDR2 sequences are LGHDT and YNNKEL (reference sequence). The CDR3 extends over 15 amino acids. CDR3: CASSQDIVTAVGYTF. The CDR3 DNA follows: TGTGCCAGCAGCCAAGATATTGTAACGGCGGTAGGCTACACCTTC.

The chain joins TRBV23-1 to TRBJ1-4, with D maybe TRBD1 (6 bases). TRBV23-1 is identified as an open reading frame with a role that is uncertain. V was shortened by 2 bases and J by 7 bases, with 23 bases between the two germline ends. The CDR3 consists of 18 residues. This CDR3 is CASSQPERRTAPVEKLFF. The DNA for the CDR3 is TGCGCCAGCAGTCAACCCGAACGTCGGACAGCCCCAGTTGAAAAACTGTTTTTT.

The count of this clone is one. This chain connects TRBV7-6 to TRBJ2-7; 8 bases map to TRBD1. Looked up from germline, CDR1 is SGHVS and CDR2 is FNYEAQ. J gave up 3 bases and V 4 bases, and 8 bases lay outside the gene matches. The CDR3 consists of 15 residues. For the CDR3, the DNA is TGTGCCAGCAGCTCCTGGACAGGGAAGAACTACGAGCAGTACTTC. Translated: CASSSWTGKNYEQYF.

The chain links TRBV2 to TRBJ2-1, with D maybe TRBD2 (5 bases). This CDR3 has 18 residues. The V and J ends lost 3 bases and 9 bases respectively, with 27 bases between them. Germline-derived CDR1 and CDR2 are SNHLY and FYNNEI. The DNA of the CDR3 is TGTGCCAGCAGTGATTGGATGGGCCGCGGTATAGTTGCGGGTGAGCAGTTCTTC. Its translation is CASSDWMGRGIVAGEQFF.

The chain uses TRBV9 and TRBJ2-3, with D possibly matching TRBD1 (7 bases). Trimming stripped 4 bases from V and 1 base from J, with 13 bases between. Germline lookup yields CDR1 SGDLS and CDR2 YYNGEE. The CDR3 has 15 amino acids. The CDR3, as DNA: TGTGCCAGCAGCAAGGAGGGGGCTGGCACAGATACGCAGTATTTT. Its protein product is CASSKEGAGTDTQYF.

The chain employs TRBV5-6 and TRBJ2-1, with TRBD2 matching 8 bases. Germline CDR1 and CDR2: SGHDT and YYEEEE. V gave up 4 bases and J gave up 2 bases; unmatched junction bases: 5. This CDR3 region has 15 residues. In DNA, the CDR3 is TGTGCCAGCAGCGAAGTAGCGGGGACCTACAATGAGCAGTTCTTC. Its protein product is CASSEVAGTYNEQFF. The full variable domain, its missing parts supplied by reference TRBV5-6 and TRBJ2-1, is DAGVTQSPTHLIKTRGQQVTLRCSPKSGHDTVSWYQQALGQGPQFIFQYYEEEERQRGNFPDRFSGHQFPNYSSELNVNALLLGDSALYLCASSEVAGTYNEQFFGPGTRLTVL.

This sequence joins TRBV3-1 (or the pseudogene TRBV3-2) and TRBJ2-5, with 12 bases that match TRBD2. The germline CDR1 and CDR2 sequences are LGHDT and YNNKEL (reference sequence). The CDR3 spans 15 residues. After removal of 4 bases from V and 5 bases from J, the junction contained 5 bases not matched to a gene. The CDR3: CASSPSGRVGETQYF. The CDR3 region has the DNA TGTGCCAGCAGCCCTAGCGGGAGGGTAGGTGAGACCCAGTACTTC.

V gene TRBV5-4 combines with J gene TRBJ2-2; D uncertain. Per the germline V gene, CDR1 is SGHNT and CDR2 is YYREEE (reference sequence). The length of the CDR3 is 13 residues. V was trimmed by 0 bases and J by 7 bases, leaving 7 bases between them. In DNA form, the CDR3 reads TGTGCCAGCAGCTTGGTATCGGGCGGGGAGCTGTTTTTT. It encodes CASSLVSGGELFF. The complete variable domain, with remaining parts taken from reference TRBV5-4 and TRBJ2-2, reads ETGVTQSPTHLIKTRGQQVTLRCSSQSGHNTVSWYQQALGQGPQFIFQYYREEENGRGNFPPRFSGLQFPNYSSELNVNALELDDSALYLCASSLVSGGELFFGEGSRLTVL.

The CDR3 is CASSEAGMNTEAFF. CDR3 bases: TGTGCCAGCAGTGAGGCAGGTATGAACACTGAAGCTTTCTTT. The rearrangement joins TRBV6-4 to TRBJ1-1; D remains ambiguous. Germline CDR1 is MRHNA and CDR2 is SNTAGT. This CDR3 comprises 14 residues. V was cut by 3 bases and J by 0 bases, with 8 bases left in between.

The rearrangement links TRBV5-1 to TRBJ1-2; 7 bases match TRBD1. V gave up 5 bases and J gave up 2 bases; unmatched junction bases: 6. Germline lookup yields CDR1 SGHRS and CDR2 YFSETQ. The CDR3 spans 14 residues. DNA of the CDR3: TGCGCCAGCAGGCGAGACAGGGAAAACTATGGCTACACCTTC. Translating it yields CASRRDRENYGYTF.

This chain joins TRBV29-1 and TRBJ2-3, with D possibly matching TRBD2 (7 bases). The CDR3 extends over 15 amino acids. V was clipped by 4 bases and J by 5 bases, with 19 bases between them. CDR1 SQVTM and CDR2 ANQGSEA come from the germline V gene. CDR3 residues: CSVGPGGLARDTQYF. DNA of the CDR3: TGCAGCGTTGGGCCCGGGGGGCTAGCGCGAGATACGCAGTATTTT.

The V call is TRBV5-1, the J call TRBJ1-6; 9 positions match TRBD1. Trimming removed 0 bases from V and 5 bases from J; junction bases left unmatched: 3. Looked up from germline, CDR1 is SGHRS and CDR2 is YFSETQ. The CDR3 loop spans 16 amino acids. The CDR3 region is CASSLDGQGNNSPLHF. The CDR3 bases are TGCGCCAGCAGCTTGGACGGACAGGGGAATAATTCACCCCTCCACTTT.

V is TRBV5-1 and J is TRBJ2-5; 8 nucleotides match TRBD1. The CDR3 is 14 residues long. V was clipped by 6 bases and J by 2 bases; unmatched bases: 6. Per germline, CDR1 SGHRS and CDR2 YFSETQ. CDR3 sequence reads: CASKLRDRQETQYF. CDR3 DNA sequence: TGCGCCAGCAAGCTACGGGACAGGCAAGAGACCCAGTACTTC. The whole variable domain, filled in from reference TRBV5-1 and TRBJ2-5, reads KAGVTQTPRYLIKTRGQQVTLSCSPISGHRSVSWYQQTPGQGLQFLFEYFSETQRNKGNFPGRFSGRQFSNSRSEMNVSTLELGDSALYLCASKLRDRQETQYFGPGTRLLVL.

The chain employs TRBV21-1 and TRBJ1-5; the table assigns TRBD1, which was not confirmed against the DNA. TRBV21-1 is a known pseudogene. The CDR3 sequence is 17 residues long. The CDR3: CASSKSSGTGGDQPQHF. The CDR3 nucleotides read TGTGCCAGCAGCAAATCCTCTGGGACAGGCGGGGATCAGCCCCAGCATTTT.

V and J are TRBV5-1 and TRBJ1-2; 8 bases are a match to TRBD1. The CDR3 length is 17 residues. Per the germline V gene, CDR1 is SGHRS and CDR2 is YFSETQ. The junction had 19 bases not matched to a gene; V was cut back by 6 bases and J by 6 bases. This CDR3 is CASKLEGQVQRGDGYTF. The DNA for the CDR3 is TGCGCCAGCAAGCTTGAGGGACAGGTCCAACGGGGAGATGGCTACACCTTC.

V usage is TRBV5-6 and J usage is TRBJ1-5; D is undetermined. Germline V CDR1 and CDR2: SGHDT, YYEEEE. V was pared by 4 bases and J by 1 base, with 12 bases between. The CDR3 contains 15 residues. CDR3 DNA sequence: TGTGCCAGCAGCGTCGGGAGGGCAAGCAATCAGCCCCAGCATTTT. Its translation: CASSVGRASNQPQHF. The complete variable domain, with remaining parts taken from reference TRBV5-6 and TRBJ1-5, reads DAGVTQSPTHLIKTRGQQVTLRCSPKSGHDTVSWYQQALGQGPQFIFQYYEEEERQRGNFPDRFSGHQFPNYSSELNVNALLLGDSALYLCASSVGRASNQPQHFGDGTRLSIL.

The table lists this clone with a few counts. This chain links TRBV7-9 with TRBJ1-5; D ambiguous. Per the germline V gene, CDR1 is SEHNR and CDR2 is FQNEAQ (reference sequence). The CDR3 is 14 residues long. Trimming cost V 1 base and J 4 bases, with 8 bases left between them. In DNA form, the CDR3 reads TGTGCCAGCAGCTTAGAAAACAGAAATCAGCCCCAGCATTTT. It translates to CASSLENRNQPQHF.

V usage is TRBV7-8 and J usage is TRBJ2-1; TRBD2 matches at 7 bases. Looked up from germline, CDR1 is SGHVS and CDR2 is FQNEAQ. V shed 0 bases, J shed 13 bases, and the junction held 0 bases outside the gene matches. The CDR3 contains 11 residues. CDR3 bases: TGTGCCAGCAGCTTAGCGGGACTACAGTTCTTC. Its translation is CASSLAGLQFF.